The clone carrying this T cell receptor beta chain was found once. This sample was taken from a study of blood T cell repertoires in COVID-19. Study information: T cells, B-cell-depleted T cells, or PBMCs provided the cDNA or gDNA that served as material.

Germline CDR1 is SGHTA and CDR2 is FQGTGA. V was trimmed by 4 bases and J by 4 bases, leaving 19 bases between them. The CDR3 is 16 residues long. As handled by the study authors: It was from reference gene primer amplification that nucleated cell counts were estimated. The data were produced by immunoSEQ multiplex PCR, yet TCRdb's version contains in-frame clones alone and is incomplete. That table is the source of V, J and clone size, and D and trimming were worked out from the DNA. This table has fewer than 130,000 clones, almost 80% appearing once. The sequenced sample consisted of peripheral blood. The rearrangement uses TRBV7-3 and TRBJ2-5, with D perhaps TRBD2 (7 bases). The sequence was collected from a woman of 80 years or more with active or convalescent COVID-19. The CDR3 protein is CASSSGGGGYPETQYF. The CDR3, as DNA: TGTGCCAGCAGCTCAGGCGGGGGCGGGTATCCAGAGACCCAGTACTTC.